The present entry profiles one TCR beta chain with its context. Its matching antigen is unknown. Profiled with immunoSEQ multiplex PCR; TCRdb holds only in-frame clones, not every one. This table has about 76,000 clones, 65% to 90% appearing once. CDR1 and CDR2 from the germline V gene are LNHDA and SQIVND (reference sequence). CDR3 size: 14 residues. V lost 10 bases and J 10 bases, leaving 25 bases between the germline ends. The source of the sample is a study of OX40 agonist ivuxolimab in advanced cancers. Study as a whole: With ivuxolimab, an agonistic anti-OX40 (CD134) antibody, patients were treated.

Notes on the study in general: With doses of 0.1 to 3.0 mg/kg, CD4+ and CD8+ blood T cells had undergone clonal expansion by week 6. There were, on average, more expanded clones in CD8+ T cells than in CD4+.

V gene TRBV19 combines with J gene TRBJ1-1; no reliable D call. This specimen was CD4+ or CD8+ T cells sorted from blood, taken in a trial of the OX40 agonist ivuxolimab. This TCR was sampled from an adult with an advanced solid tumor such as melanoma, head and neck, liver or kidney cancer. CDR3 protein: CATKSTPQERGAFF. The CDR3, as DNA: TGTGCCACTAAATCGACCCCTCAGGAGAGAGGAGCTTTCTTT.